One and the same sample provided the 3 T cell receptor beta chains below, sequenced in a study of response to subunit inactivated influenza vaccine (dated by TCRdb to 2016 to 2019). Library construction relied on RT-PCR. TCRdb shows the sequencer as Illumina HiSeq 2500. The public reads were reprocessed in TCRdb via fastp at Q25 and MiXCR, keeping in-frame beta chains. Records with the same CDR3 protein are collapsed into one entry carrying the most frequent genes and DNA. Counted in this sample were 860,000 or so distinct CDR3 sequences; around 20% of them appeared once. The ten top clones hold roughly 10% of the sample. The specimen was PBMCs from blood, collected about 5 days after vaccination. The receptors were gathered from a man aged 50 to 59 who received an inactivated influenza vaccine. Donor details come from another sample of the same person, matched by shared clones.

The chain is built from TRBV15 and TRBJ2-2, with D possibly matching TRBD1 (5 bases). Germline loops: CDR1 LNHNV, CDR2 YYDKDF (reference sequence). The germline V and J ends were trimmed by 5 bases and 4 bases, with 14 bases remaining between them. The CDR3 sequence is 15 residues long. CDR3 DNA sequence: TGTGCCACCAGCGCAGTCAACAGGCGCACCGGGGAGCTGTTTTTT. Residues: CATSAVNRRTGELFF.

CDR3 in amino acids: CASSPWTPDGYTF. The CDR3 nucleotides are TGTGCCAGCAGTCCGTGGACCCCTGATGGCTACACCTTC. The chain links TRBV12-3 or TRBV12-4 to TRBJ1-2; D is ambiguous. The germline V and J ends were trimmed by 5 bases and 6 bases, with 13 bases remaining between them. The CDR3 spans 13 residues.

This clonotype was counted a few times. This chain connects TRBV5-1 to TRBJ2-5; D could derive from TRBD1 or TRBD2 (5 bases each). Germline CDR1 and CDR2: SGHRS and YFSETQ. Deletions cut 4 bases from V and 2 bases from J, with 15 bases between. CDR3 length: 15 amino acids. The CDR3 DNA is TGCGCCAGCAGCGCACTCGGGACGGGACAAGAGACCCAGTACTTC. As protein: CASSALGTGQETQYF.